The clone carrying this TCR beta chain was counted many times. This sample is part of a study of T cells after yellow fever vaccination. The wider study: For low cell numbers, libraries were made with SMART-Seq v4 Ultra Low Input. Study observations and caveats: Almost every vaccine-responding clonotype was undetectable in sorted memory subsets on day 0. Only a minor proportion of clonotypes was detected across both CD4 and CD8 compartments.

They built TCR cDNA with 5'RACE template switching, a step that put in a universal primer site and UMIs. One entry per CDR3 protein results from TCRdb running MiXCR on the 5' RACE reads. The table has approximately 27,000 distinct CDR3 sequences, 4.5% to 7% seen once. From germline, CDR1 is MNHEY and CDR2 SVGAGI. The length of the CDR3 is 18 residues. Trimming removed 4 bases from V and 1 base from J; junction bases left unmatched: 8. This clonotype was sampled from a man younger than 45 who received the YFV17D yellow fever vaccine. The sequenced sample was PBMCs, either bulk or a sorted T-cell subset (CD4+, CD8+, memory, or dextramer-sorted; not recorded which), obtained 15 days after the yellow fever booster vaccination. This sequence joins TRBV6-5 and TRBJ2-5; 14 bases agree with TRBD2. The CDR3 sequence is CASSSRTSGRTLQETQYF. The CDR3 DNA reads TGTGCCAGCAGTTCTAGGACTAGCGGGAGGACCCTCCAAGAGACCCAGTACTTC.